Below, 30 T cell receptor beta chains from the same sample are listed, as sequenced in a study of Ad26.COV2.S vaccination and SARS-CoV-2 variants. Repertoires were generated with immunoSEQ multiplex PCR, while TCRdb's copy carries only in-frame clones and drops some. The sample records about 480,000 clones, 70% to 90% being singletons. As for treatment: about 20 received Ad26.COV2.S at low or high dose, single or two shots; a few received placebo; per-sample allocation not given. Day 63 following the first vaccine or placebo injection was when the samples were taken. This specimen consisted of peripheral blood, obtained in a trial of Ad26.COV2.S vaccine versus placebo. These receptors were obtained from a person between 18 and 60 years old who received the Ad26.COV2.S COVID-19 vaccine or a placebo.

The chain combines TRBV7-9 with TRBJ2-3; possibly TRBD2 for D (5 bases). V was shortened by 5 bases and J by 5 bases, with 17 bases between the two germline ends. There are 15 residues in the CDR3. CDR1 is SEHNR and CDR2 is FQNEAQ in the germline V gene (reference sequence). The CDR3 coding sequence is TGTGCCAGCAGCCGCGGACTTCTTGGGGAAGATACGCAGTATTTT. This translates into CASSRGLLGEDTQYF.

The chain is built from TRBV7-2 and TRBJ2-1; either TRBD1 or TRBD2 may supply D (5 bases each). The V end was cut by 6 bases, the J end by 6 bases, with 12 bases between. The CDR3 loop spans 13 amino acids. CDR1 is SGHTA and CDR2 is FQGNSA in the germline V gene. This CDR3 reads CASRPGRFNEQFF. Here the CDR3 DNA reads TGTGCCAGCAGGCCGGGACGGTTCAATGAGCAGTTCTTC.

CDR3 protein: CSVDMRRGTDTQYF. In DNA, the CDR3 is TGCAGCGTTGATATGCGCCGGGGAACAGATACGCAGTATTTT. The chain employs TRBV29-1 and TRBJ2-3; tentative D call: TRBD2 (5 bases). The CDR3 spans 14 residues. Germline lookup yields CDR1 SQVTM and CDR2 ANQGSEA. With 3 bases removed from V and 3 bases from J, the gap between germline ends came to 13 bases.

The chain combines TRBV4-3 with TRBJ1-1; D remains ambiguous. The CDR3 consists of 13 residues. V was clipped by 1 base and J by 0 bases, with 3 bases between them. CDR1 is LGHNA and CDR2 is YSLEER in the germline V gene. CDR3 nucleotides: TGCGCCAGCAGCCAAGTTATGAACACTGAAGCTTTCTTT. It encodes CASSQVMNTEAFF.

In the case of this clone: The same CDR3 also results from other DNA sequences found in this sample. The gene calls are TRBV6-2 or TRBV6-3 and TRBJ2-1; 8 nucleotides line up with TRBD2. Unmatched junction bases numbered 6, after V lost 5 bases and J lost 6 bases. CDR3 size: 14 residues. In germline, CDR1 is MNHEY, CDR2 SVGEGT. In nucleotides, the CDR3 is TGTGCCAGCAGTCAATCCGGGACTAGCAATGAGCAGTTCTTC. Its protein product is CASSQSGTSNEQFF.

This chain connects TRBV19 to TRBJ2-1, with a possible D match to TRBD2 (6 bases). V lost 5 bases to trimming and J lost 7 bases, with 15 bases between them. The germline CDR1 and CDR2 sequences are LNHDA and SQIVND (reference sequence). The CDR3 is 14 amino acids. CDR3 protein: CASSPAVTSNEQFF. CDR3 nucleotide sequence: TGTGCCAGTAGTCCCGCCGTGACTAGTAATGAGCAGTTCTTC.

V and J are TRBV6-5 and TRBJ1-1, with a tentative D call TRBD1 (5 bases). This CDR3 has 13 amino acids. Between the trimmed V and J ends, which lost 2 bases and 3 bases, there was a span of 7 bases. CDR1 MNHEY and CDR2 SVGAGI come from the germline V gene. CDR3 region: CASSYRGDTEAFF. The CDR3 DNA reads TGTGCCAGCAGTTACCGGGGGGACACTGAAGCTTTCTTT.

J is TRBJ2-7 and V is TRBV4-1; no definite D call. With 4 bases removed from V and 5 bases from J, the gap between germline ends came to 18 bases. This CDR3 spans 15 amino acids. Looked up from germline, CDR1 is MGHRA and CDR2 is YSYEKL. CDR3: CASSPTPTGVNEQYF. For the CDR3, the DNA is TGCGCCAGCAGCCCCACCCCGACTGGGGTGAACGAGCAGTACTTC.

The V gene is TRBV7-9, the J gene TRBJ2-2; 7 bases match TRBD1. Trimming removed 4 bases from V and 0 bases from J; junction bases left unmatched: 2. From germline, CDR1 is SEHNR and CDR2 FQNEAQ (reference sequence). CDR3 length equals 15 residues. The CDR3 is CASSSDRTNTGELFF. The CDR3 nucleotides read TGTGCCAGCAGCTCGGACAGGACGAACACCGGGGAGCTGTTTTTT.

This clone appeared once. V usage is TRBV18 and J usage is TRBJ1-2; perhaps TRBD1 as D (5 bases). V gave up 3 bases and J gave up 0 bases, with 14 bases separating them. Germline CDR1 and CDR2: KGHSH and LQKENI. The CDR3 is 16 residues long. The CDR3 DNA reads TGTGCCAGCTCACCCCTACCGACGGACACTAACTATGGCTACACCTTC. Translation gives CASSPLPTDTNYGYTF.

V is TRBV5-1 and J is TRBJ2-7; D not certain. This CDR3 region has 15 residues. The germline V gene has CDR1 SGHRS and CDR2 YFSETQ. V gave up 0 bases and J gave up 1 base, with 11 bases separating them. CDR3 sequence (DNA): TGCGCCAGCAGCTTGGGGCCCACGAGGTCCTACGAGCAGTACTTC. It yields the protein CASSLGPTRSYEQYF.

The V gene is TRBV27, the J gene TRBJ1-5, with TRBD1 identical over 11 bases. In germline, CDR1 is MNHEY, CDR2 SMNVEV (reference sequence). This CDR3 is built from 16 residues. J gave up 1 base and V 5 bases, and 4 bases lay outside the gene matches. In DNA, the CDR3 is TGTGCCAGCAGTCGGACAGGGGGCGAAAGCAATCAGCCCCAGCATTTT. Translated, it gives CASSRTGGESNQPQHF.

The chain recombines TRBV30 with TRBJ2-3, with TRBD2 matching over 11 bases. V shed 4 bases and J 2 bases; nucleotides not matched to a gene: 2. The CDR3 extends over 14 amino acids. Germline V gene lookup returns CDR1 GTSNPN and CDR2 SVGIG (reference sequence). The CDR3 is CAWKTSGNTDTQYF. The CDR3 bases are TGTGCCTGGAAGACTAGCGGGAACACAGATACGCAGTATTTT. Combining the CDR3 with reference TRBV30 and TRBJ2-3 gives the whole variable domain SQTIHQWPATLVQPVGSPLSLECTVEGTSNPNLYWYRQAAGRGLQLLFYSVGIGQISSEVPQNLSASRPQDRQFILSSKKLLLSDSGFYLCAWKTSGNTDTQYFGPGTRLTVL.

The chain carries TRBV4-2 and TRBJ2-7, with no clear D. CDR1 is LGHNA, CDR2 YNFKEQ, per germline. V lost 0 bases to trimming and J lost 6 bases, with 15 bases between them. CDR3 length: 15 amino acids. For the CDR3, the DNA is TGTGCCAGCAGCCAAGATCTTTGGGCCTGGGGCGAGCAGTACTTC. Its protein is CASSQDLWAWGEQYF.

This clone was detected a few times. The genes are TRBV30 and TRBJ2-7; D uncertain. Germline CDR1 reads GTSNPN; CDR2 reads SVGIG (reference sequence). The CDR3 loop spans 11 amino acids. Trimming left V 5 bases short and J 0 bases short, with 5 bases between. CDR3 protein: CAWGSSYEQYF. CDR3 nucleotides: TGTGCCTGGGGCAGCTCCTACGAGCAGTACTTC. The full variable domain, its missing parts supplied by reference TRBV30 and TRBJ2-7, is SQTIHQWPATLVQPVGSPLSLECTVEGTSNPNLYWYRQAAGRGLQLLFYSVGIGQISSEVPQNLSASRPQDRQFILSSKKLLLSDSGFYLCAWGSSYEQYFGPGTRLTVT.

In DNA, the CDR3 is TGTGCCAGCAGCTTAGGGACAGGGGCGTATGGCTACACCTTC. Translating gives CASSLGTGAYGYTF. V and J are TRBV7-2 and TRBJ1-2; 9 nucleotides agree with TRBD1. With 1 base clipped from V and 5 bases from J, the junction kept 2 bases outside the gene matches. The germline V gene has CDR1 SGHTA and CDR2 FQGNSA. The CDR3 has 14 residues.

The gene calls are TRBV7-2 and TRBJ2-1; D possibly corresponds to TRBD2 (7 bases). Between the trimmed V and J ends, which lost 7 bases and 1 base, there was a span of 20 bases. Germline V gene data show CDR1 as SGHTA and CDR2 as FQGNSA. This CDR3 region has 17 residues. Here the CDR3 reads CASTLGRGRVSYNEQFF. As DNA, the CDR3 is TGTGCCAGCACCCTGGGTAGGGGGAGGGTTTCCTACAATGAGCAGTTCTTC.

The rearrangement joins TRBV6-5 to TRBJ2-1; TRBD2 might be the D (6 bases). The V end lost 2 bases, the J end lost 6 bases, and 14 bases lay between the germline ends. The germline CDR1 and CDR2 sequences are MNHEY and SVGAGI. The CDR3 contains 15 residues. CDR3 residues: CASSYGRDPGNEQFF. The CDR3 nucleotides read TGTGCCAGCAGTTACGGGCGGGACCCGGGCAATGAGCAGTTCTTC.

CDR3 region: CATSPGTGGIGNTIYF. CDR3 in DNA: TGTGCCACCAGTCCCGGGACAGGGGGCATAGGAAACACCATATATTTT. The V call is TRBV24-1, the J call TRBJ1-3; 12 bases are a match to TRBD1. V was clipped by 6 bases and J by 4 bases; unmatched bases: 6. CDR3 length equals 16 residues. CDR1 KGHDR and CDR2 SFDVKD come from the germline V gene.

The J gene is TRBJ2-1, the V gene TRBV5-6; TRBD2 aligns across 9 bases. CDR1 and CDR2 (germline): SGHDT, YYEEEE. Losses at the gene ends were 2 bases for V and 7 bases for J; bases not matched to a gene: 7. This CDR3 contains 15 residues. CDR3 region: CASSLGGRAANEQFF. The CDR3 nucleotides are TGTGCCAGCAGCTTAGGCGGGAGGGCCGCAAATGAGCAGTTCTTC.

The chain is built from TRBV3-1 (or the pseudogene TRBV3-2) and TRBJ2-3, with D perhaps TRBD1 (7 bases). The CDR3 contains 14 residues. Germline CDR1 is LGHDT and CDR2 is YNNKEL (reference sequence). V was cut by 4 bases and J by 7 bases, with 15 bases left in between. The CDR3 nucleotides are TGTGCCAGCAGCCCCGACAGGGAGGTTAATACGCAGTATTTT. Translation: CASSPDREVNTQYF.

This rearrangement joins TRBV6-1 to TRBJ2-1; D may be TRBD2 (7 bases). Per germline, CDR1 MNHNS and CDR2 SASEGT. V lost 2 bases and J 9 bases, leaving 23 bases between the germline ends. There are 17 residues in the CDR3. The CDR3 nucleotides read TGTGCCAGCAGTGAAAGACGGGGGGCTGGCCCCTTAGGTGAGCAGTTCTTC. Protein sequence: CASSERRGAGPLGEQFF.

This clone was recorded once. This chain links TRBV27 with TRBJ2-7; TRBD1 or TRBD2 may be the D gene (6 bases each). There are 15 residues in the CDR3. Per germline, CDR1 MNHEY and CDR2 SMNVEV (reference sequence). The V end was cut by 5 bases, the J end by 8 bases, with 22 bases between. The CDR3 region is CASSPIWGAKNKQYF. CDR3 nucleotides: TGTGCCAGCAGTCCCATATGGGGGGCTAAGAACAAGCAGTACTTC.

V and J are TRBV30 and TRBJ2-4; D may correspond to TRBD1 or TRBD2 (7 bases each). V was trimmed by 7 bases and J by 6 bases, leaving 19 bases between them. Germline V gene lookup returns CDR1 GTSNPN and CDR2 SVGIG (reference sequence). This CDR3 has 14 amino acids. The CDR3 sequence is CASGQKGGGNIQYF. CDR3 DNA: TGTGCCTCGGGACAGAAGGGGGGGGGAAACATTCAGTACTTC.

V is TRBV4-1 and J is TRBJ2-5, with 8 bases fitting TRBD1. The CDR3 sequence is 13 residues long. The germline V gene encodes CDR1 MGHRA and CDR2 YSYEKL. V dropped 5 bases and J dropped 4; count of bases not matched to a gene: 3. The CDR3 region is CASSGDRGETQYF. CDR3 DNA: TGCGCCAGCAGCGGCGACAGGGGAGAGACCCAGTACTTC.

The chain uses TRBV24-1 and TRBJ2-1; D call uncertain. The CDR3 totals 13 residues. V was cut by 7 bases and J by 0 bases, with 6 bases left in between. Germline lookup yields CDR1 KGHDR and CDR2 SFDVKD. The CDR3 spells CATSENSYNEQFF. The CDR3 DNA reads as TGTGCCACCAGCGAGAACTCCTACAATGAGCAGTTCTTC.

The gene calls are TRBV6-5 and TRBJ1-1; D may be TRBD1 (6 bases). Germline CDR1 MNHEY, CDR2 SVGAGI. This CDR3 region has 14 residues. V was cut by 4 bases and J by 7 bases, with 16 bases left in between. The CDR3 region is CASSFEGGAGEAFF. DNA of the CDR3: TGTGCCAGCAGTTTCGAGGGGGGGGCTGGTGAAGCTTTCTTT.

The chain uses TRBV9 and TRBJ2-2, with D uncertain. The germline V gene encodes CDR1 SGDLS and CDR2 YYNGEE. The V and J ends lost 0 bases and 6 bases respectively, with 12 bases between them. The CDR3 covers 15 residues. CDR3 sequence: CASSVEGRAPGELFF. The CDR3 DNA reads as TGTGCCAGCAGCGTAGAAGGAAGGGCCCCCGGGGAGCTGTTTTTT.

V usage is TRBV7-2 and J usage is TRBJ1-3, with D hard to call. Trimming left V 2 bases short and J 0 bases short, with 11 bases between. This CDR3 spans 16 amino acids. The germline V gene has CDR1 SGHTA and CDR2 FQGNSA. In DNA, the CDR3 is TGTGCCAGCAGCTTATTCGGACGGTCCTCTGGAAACACCATATATTTT. Translated, it gives CASSLFGRSSGNTIYF.

V usage is TRBV6-6 and J usage is TRBJ1-5; 8 nucleotides align to TRBD1. Germline lookup yields CDR1 MNHNY and CDR2 SVGAGI (reference sequence). The V segment lost 6 bases and the J segment 4 bases; nucleotides outside the gene matches: 8. This CDR3 contains 15 residues. The CDR3 spells CASRKTGGINQPQHF. The CDR3 coding sequence is TGTGCCAGCAGAAAAACAGGGGGTATAAATCAGCCCCAGCATTTT.